This entry concerns a single T cell receptor (beta chain). What it binds is not known. Germline CDR1 and CDR2: MNHEY and SMNVEV (reference sequence). This CDR3 contains 11 residues. Trimming cost V 8 bases and J 5 bases, with 9 bases left between them. The table came from immunoSEQ multiplex PCR; TCRdb's copy has only in-frame clones and leaves some out. The sample gives about 120,000 clones, approximately 96% of which show up once; more than 3% is in the top ten. The data were obtained in a study of graft-versus-host responses after intestinal transplantation. Across the whole study: Those transplanted obtained multivisceral, liver-intestinal, or isolated intestinal grafts.

Study findings and constraints: Present in recipient marrow, GvH clones included some that appeared first in ileum or blood. Within the allografts of patients who had graft-donor T cell macrochimerism, graft-versus-host to host-versus-graft clonal ratios were high.

This chain links TRBV27 with TRBJ2-5; D is undetermined. This TCR was recovered from a human donor who received an intestinal transplant. The sample was unstimulated CD8+ T cells sorted from spleen or lymph node cells, taken before intestinal transplant. The CDR3: CASHLGETQYF. Here the CDR3 DNA reads TGTGCCAGCCATTTAGGGGAGACCCAGTACTTC.